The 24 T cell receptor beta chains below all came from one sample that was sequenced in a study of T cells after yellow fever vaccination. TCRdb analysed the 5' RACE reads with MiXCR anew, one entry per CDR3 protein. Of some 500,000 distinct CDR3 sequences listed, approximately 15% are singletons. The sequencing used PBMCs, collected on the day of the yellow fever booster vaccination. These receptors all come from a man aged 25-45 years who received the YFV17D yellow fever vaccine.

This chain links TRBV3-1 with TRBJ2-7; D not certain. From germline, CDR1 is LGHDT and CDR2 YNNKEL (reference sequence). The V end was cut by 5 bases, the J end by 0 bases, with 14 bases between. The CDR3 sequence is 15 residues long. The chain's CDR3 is CASSFSLSGSYEQYF. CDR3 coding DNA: TGTGCCAGCAGCTTTAGTCTCAGTGGCTCCTACGAGCAGTACTTC.

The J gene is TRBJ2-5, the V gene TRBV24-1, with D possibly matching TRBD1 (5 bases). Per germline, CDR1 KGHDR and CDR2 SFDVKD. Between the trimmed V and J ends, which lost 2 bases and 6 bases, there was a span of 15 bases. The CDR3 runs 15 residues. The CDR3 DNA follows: TGTGCCACCAGTGATTCCCGACAGTCAAGTCAGACCCAGTACTTC. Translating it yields CATSDSRQSSQTQYF.

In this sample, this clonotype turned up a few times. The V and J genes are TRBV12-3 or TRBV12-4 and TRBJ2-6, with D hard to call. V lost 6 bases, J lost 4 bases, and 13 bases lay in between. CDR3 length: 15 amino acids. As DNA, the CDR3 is TGTGCCAGCAGACTACCACCCGGCGGGGCCAACGTCCTGACTTTC. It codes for CASRLPPGGANVLTF.

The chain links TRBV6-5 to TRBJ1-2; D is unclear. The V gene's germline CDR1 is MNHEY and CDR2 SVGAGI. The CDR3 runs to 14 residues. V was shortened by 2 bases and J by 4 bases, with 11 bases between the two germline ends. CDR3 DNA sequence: TGTGCCAGCAGTTACGATCGGGCAACCTATGGCTACACCTTC. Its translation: CASSYDRATYGYTF.

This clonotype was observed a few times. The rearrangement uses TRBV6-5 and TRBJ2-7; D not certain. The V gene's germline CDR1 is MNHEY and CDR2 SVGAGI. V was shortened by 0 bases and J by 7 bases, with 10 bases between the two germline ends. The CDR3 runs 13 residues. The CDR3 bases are TGTGCCAGCAGTTACTCAGGCCTAGGGGAGCAGTACTTC. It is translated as CASSYSGLGEQYF.

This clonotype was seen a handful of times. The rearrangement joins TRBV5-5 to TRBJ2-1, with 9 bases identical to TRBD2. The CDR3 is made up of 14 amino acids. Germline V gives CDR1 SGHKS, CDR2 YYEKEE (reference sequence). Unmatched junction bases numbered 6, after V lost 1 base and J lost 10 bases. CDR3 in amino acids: CASSLMREGREQFF. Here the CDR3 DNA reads TGTGCCAGCAGCTTGATGCGGGAGGGCCGAGAGCAGTTCTTC.

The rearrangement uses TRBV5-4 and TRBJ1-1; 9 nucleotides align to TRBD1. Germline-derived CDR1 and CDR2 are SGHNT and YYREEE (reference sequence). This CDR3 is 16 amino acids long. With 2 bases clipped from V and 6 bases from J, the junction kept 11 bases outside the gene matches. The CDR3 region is CASSFISGTGLAEAFF. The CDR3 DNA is TGTGCCAGCAGCTTCATATCCGGGACAGGGTTGGCTGAAGCTTTCTTT.

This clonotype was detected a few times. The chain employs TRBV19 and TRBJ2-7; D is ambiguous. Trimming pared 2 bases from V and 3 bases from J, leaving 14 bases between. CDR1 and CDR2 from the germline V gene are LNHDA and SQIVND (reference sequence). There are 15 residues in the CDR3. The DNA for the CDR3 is TGTGCCAGTAGTATATTATCCCATGGAGACTACGAGCAGTACTTC. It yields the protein CASSILSHGDYEQYF.

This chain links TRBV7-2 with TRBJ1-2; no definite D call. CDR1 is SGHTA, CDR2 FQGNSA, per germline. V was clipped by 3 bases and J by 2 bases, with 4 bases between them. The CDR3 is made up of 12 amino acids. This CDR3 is CASSFRNYGYTF. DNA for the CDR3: TGTGCCAGCAGCTTCCGGAACTATGGCTACACCTTC.

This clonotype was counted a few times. Here the CDR3 reads CASSRDRSTDTQYF. CDR3 nucleotides: TGTGCCAGCAGCCGTGACAGGTCCACAGATACGCAGTATTTT. The chain recombines TRBV7-3 with TRBJ2-3; D possibly corresponds to TRBD1 (6 bases). Per the germline V gene, CDR1 is SGHTA and CDR2 is FQGTGA. The germline V and J ends were trimmed by 5 bases and 2 bases, with 11 bases remaining between them. The CDR3 runs 14 residues.

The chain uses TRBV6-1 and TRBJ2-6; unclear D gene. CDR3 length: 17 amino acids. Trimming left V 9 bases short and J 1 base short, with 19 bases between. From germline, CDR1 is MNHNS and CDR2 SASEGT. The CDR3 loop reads CASAPGSFLSGANVLTF. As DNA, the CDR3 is TGTGCCAGTGCCCCCGGAAGTTTCTTATCTGGGGCCAACGTCCTGACTTTC.

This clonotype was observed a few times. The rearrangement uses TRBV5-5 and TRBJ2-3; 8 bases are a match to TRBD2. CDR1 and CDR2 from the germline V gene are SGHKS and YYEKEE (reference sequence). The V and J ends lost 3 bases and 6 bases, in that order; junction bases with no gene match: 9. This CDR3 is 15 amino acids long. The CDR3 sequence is CASSSEGTSPDTQYF. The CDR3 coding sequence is TGTGCCAGCAGCTCAGAGGGGACTAGTCCCGATACGCAGTATTTT.

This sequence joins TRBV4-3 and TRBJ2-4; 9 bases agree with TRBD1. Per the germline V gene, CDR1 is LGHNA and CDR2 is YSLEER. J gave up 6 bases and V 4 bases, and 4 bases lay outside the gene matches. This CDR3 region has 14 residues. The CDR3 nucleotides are TGCGCCAGCAGCCGGGACAGGGTTGGAAACATTCAGTACTTC. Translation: CASSRDRVGNIQYF.

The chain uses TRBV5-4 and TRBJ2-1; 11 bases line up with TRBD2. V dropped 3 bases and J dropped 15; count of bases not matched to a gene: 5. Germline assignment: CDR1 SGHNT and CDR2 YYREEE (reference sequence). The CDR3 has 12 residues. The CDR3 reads CASSSGLAVPFF. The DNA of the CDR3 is TGTGCCAGCAGCTCGGGACTAGCGGTTCCGTTCTTC.

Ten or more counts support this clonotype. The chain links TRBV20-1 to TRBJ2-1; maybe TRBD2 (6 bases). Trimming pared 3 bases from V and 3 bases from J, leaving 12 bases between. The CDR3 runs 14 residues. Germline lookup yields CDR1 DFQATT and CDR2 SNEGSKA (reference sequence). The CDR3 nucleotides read TGCAGTGCTAGTTTCGGGAGAATCTACAATGAGCAGTTCTTC. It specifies CSASFGRIYNEQFF.

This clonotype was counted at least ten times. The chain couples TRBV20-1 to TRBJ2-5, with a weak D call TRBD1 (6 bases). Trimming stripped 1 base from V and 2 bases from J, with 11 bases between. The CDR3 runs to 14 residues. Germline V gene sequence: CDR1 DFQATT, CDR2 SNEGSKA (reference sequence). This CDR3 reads CSARGDTSQETQYF. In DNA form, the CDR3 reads TGCAGTGCTAGAGGGGACACAAGTCAAGAGACCCAGTACTTC.

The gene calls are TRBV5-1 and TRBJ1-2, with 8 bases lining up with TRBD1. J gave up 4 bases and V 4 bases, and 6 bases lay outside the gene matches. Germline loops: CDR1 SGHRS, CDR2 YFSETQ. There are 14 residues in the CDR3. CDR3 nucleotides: TGCGCCAGCAGCCAAGGACAGGGTGTCTATGGCTACACCTTC. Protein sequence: CASSQGQGVYGYTF.

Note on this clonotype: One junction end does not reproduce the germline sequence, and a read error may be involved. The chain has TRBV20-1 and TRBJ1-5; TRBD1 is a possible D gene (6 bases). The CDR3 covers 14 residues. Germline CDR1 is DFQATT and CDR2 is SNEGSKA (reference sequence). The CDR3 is CSPRWQGKHQPQHF. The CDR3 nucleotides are TGCAGTCCTAGGTGGCAGGGGAAGCATCAGCCCCAGCATTTT.

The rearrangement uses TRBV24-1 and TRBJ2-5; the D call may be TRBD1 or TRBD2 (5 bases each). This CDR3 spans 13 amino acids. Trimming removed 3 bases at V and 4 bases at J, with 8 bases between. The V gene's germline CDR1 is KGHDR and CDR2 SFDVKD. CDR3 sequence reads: CATSDGDLETQYF. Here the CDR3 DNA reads TGTGCCACCAGTGATGGGGACCTAGAGACCCAGTACTTC.

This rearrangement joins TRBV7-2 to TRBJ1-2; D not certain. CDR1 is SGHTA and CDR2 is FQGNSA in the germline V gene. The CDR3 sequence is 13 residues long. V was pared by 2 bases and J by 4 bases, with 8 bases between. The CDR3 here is CASSLWGGYGYTF. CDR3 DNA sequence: TGTGCCAGCAGCTTATGGGGAGGCTATGGCTACACCTTC.

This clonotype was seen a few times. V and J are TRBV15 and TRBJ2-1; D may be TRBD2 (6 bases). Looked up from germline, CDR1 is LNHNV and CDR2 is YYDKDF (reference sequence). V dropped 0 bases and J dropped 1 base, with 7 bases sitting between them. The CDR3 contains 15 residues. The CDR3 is CATSRESGSYNEQFF. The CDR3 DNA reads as TGTGCCACCAGCAGAGAGAGCGGGTCCTACAATGAGCAGTTCTTC.

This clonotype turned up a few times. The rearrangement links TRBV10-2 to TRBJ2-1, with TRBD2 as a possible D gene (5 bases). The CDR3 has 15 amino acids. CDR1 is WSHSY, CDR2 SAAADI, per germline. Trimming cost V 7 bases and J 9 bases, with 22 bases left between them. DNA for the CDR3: TGCGCCAGCACCCGAGAGCGAGGGCCCCTTGCTGAGCAGTTCTTC. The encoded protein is CASTRERGPLAEQFF.

Written as DNA, the CDR3 is TGTGCCAGCAGCTTAGGAGACACGAACACTGAAGCTTTCTTT. Its translation: CASSLGDTNTEAFF. The V gene is TRBV7-2, the J gene TRBJ1-1; D unclear. The CDR3 runs to 14 residues. Germline CDR1 reads SGHTA; CDR2 reads FQGNSA. Trimming removed 1 base at V and 1 base at J, with 7 bases between. The full variable domain, in which reference TRBV7-2 and TRBJ1-1 provide the parts outside the CDR3, is GAGVSQSPSNKVTEKGKDVELRCDPISGHTALYWYRQSLGQGLEFLIYFQGNSAPDKSGLPSDRFSAERTGGSVSTLTIQRTQQEDSAVYLCASSLGDTNTEAFFGQGTRLTVV.

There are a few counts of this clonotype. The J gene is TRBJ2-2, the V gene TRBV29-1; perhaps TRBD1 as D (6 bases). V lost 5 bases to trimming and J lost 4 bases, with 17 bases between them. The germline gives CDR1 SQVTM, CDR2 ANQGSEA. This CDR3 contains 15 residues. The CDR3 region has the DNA TGCAGCGTTAAAACAGGGTCGTCGAGCACCGGGGAGCTGTTTTTT. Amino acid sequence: CSVKTGSSSTGELFF.